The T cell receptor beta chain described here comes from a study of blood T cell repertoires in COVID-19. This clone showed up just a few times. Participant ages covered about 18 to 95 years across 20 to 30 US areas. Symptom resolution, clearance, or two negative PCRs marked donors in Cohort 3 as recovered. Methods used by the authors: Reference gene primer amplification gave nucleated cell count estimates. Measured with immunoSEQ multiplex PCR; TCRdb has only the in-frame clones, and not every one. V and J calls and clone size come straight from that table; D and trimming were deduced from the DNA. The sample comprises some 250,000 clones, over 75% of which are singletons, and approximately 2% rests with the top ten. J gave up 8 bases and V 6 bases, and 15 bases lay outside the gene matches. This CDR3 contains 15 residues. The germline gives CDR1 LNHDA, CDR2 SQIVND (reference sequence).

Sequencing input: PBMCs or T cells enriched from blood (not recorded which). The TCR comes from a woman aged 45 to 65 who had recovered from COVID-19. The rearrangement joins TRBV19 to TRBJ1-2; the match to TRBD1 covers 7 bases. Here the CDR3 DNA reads TGTGCCAGTAGGATGGACAGGACTTCTCTGGGGGGCTACACCTTC. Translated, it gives CASRMDRTSLGGYTF.